This T cell receptor beta chain was identified in a study of cytotoxic CD8 clonotypes in ibrutinib-treated CLL. Study information: There were, on average, approximately 260,000 productive templates and tens of thousands of productive rearrangements per sample. Findings and limits, study-wide: Baseline clonality exceeded age-matched healthy donors and tracked circulating CD8+ T-cell counts.

Germline CDR1 and CDR2: SNHLY and FYNNEI. This CDR3 has 13 amino acids. V lost 3 bases to trimming and J lost 10 bases, with 10 bases between them. As concerns this clone: Its antigen is currently unknown.

With sequencing, the targeted depth ranged from 1 in 200,000 to 1 in 1 million T cells. Only in-frame clones appear in the TCRdb table, and some are missing; sequencing was by immunoSEQ multiplex PCR. Among some 47,000 clones listed, roughly three fifths were seen once. This TCR derives from a human donor with chronic lymphocytic leukemia. This chain connects TRBV2 to TRBJ1-6; D unresolved. The sequencing used PBMCs, collected after 24 months of ibrutinib treatment. The CDR3 reads CASSETAISPLHF. CDR3 nucleotide sequence: TGTGCCAGCAGTGAGACGGCTATCTCACCCCTCCACTTT.